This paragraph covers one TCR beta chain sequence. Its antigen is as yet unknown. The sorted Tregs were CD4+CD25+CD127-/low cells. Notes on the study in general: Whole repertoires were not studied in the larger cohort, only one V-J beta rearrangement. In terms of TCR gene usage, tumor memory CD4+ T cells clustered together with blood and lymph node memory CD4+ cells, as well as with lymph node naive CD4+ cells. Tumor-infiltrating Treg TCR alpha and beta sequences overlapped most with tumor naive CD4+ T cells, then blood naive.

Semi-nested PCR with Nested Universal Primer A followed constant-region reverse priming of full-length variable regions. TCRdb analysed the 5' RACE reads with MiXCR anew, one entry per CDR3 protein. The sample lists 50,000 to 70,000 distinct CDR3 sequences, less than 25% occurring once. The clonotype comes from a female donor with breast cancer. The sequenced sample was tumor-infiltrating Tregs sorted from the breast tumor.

The CDR3 DNA is TGCGCCAGCAGCCAAGAGGGTGTGCGGGCCCAGTACTTC. Amino acid sequence: CASSQEGVRAQYF. The J gene is TRBJ2-5, the V gene TRBV4-1; D possibly corresponds to TRBD2 (5 bases). The germline CDR1 and CDR2 sequences are MGHRA and YSYEKL. V dropped 0 bases and J dropped 9 bases, with 11 bases sitting between them. The CDR3 is made up of 13 amino acids.